This T cell receptor (beta chain) was observed in a study of response to subunit inactivated influenza vaccine. Findings and limits, study-wide: Each seasonal influenza vaccination, the authors suggested, recruits few new T cells.

Of note for this clonotype: The target antigen is unknown.

TCRdb passed the RT-PCR reads through MiXCR, listing each CDR3 protein once. Of some 640,000 distinct CDR3 sequences in the sample, roughly 13% were seen once. Sequences were derived from PBMCs from blood, sampled roughly 15 days before vaccination. The clonotype comes from a man aged 45-60 years who received an inactivated influenza vaccine.

DNA for the CDR3: TGTGCCAGTCATCCCGAAGCGGGGGGGTTCAGCACAGATACGCAGTATTTT. Protein: CASHPEAGGFSTDTQYF. This chain connects TRBV4-2 to TRBJ2-3; 10 positions match TRBD2. The V gene end was trimmed by 9 bases and the J gene end by 0 bases; junction bases not matched to a gene: 12. This CDR3 contains 17 residues. Looked up from germline, CDR1 is LGHNA and CDR2 is YNFKEQ.